This record concerns one T cell receptor beta chain sequence. What it binds is not known. The PCR made use of 60 Vbeta and 13 Jbeta primers. Data came from immunoSEQ multiplex PCR; TCRdb stores just in-frame clones and leaves some out. The sample includes around 170,000 clones, less than 85% of them seen just once. The data were taken from a study of cytomegalovirus exposure and HLA in healthy donors. Study-wide results and caveats: Accurate predictions that matched the HLA-A and HLA-B alleles of most subjects were reportedly made from TCR beta sequences.

The V gene end was trimmed by 6 bases and the J gene end by 3 bases; junction bases not matched to a gene: 6. The germline CDR1 and CDR2 sequences are LNHDA and SQIVND (reference sequence). The CDR3 runs 14 residues. The chain carries TRBV19 and TRBJ2-3, with TRBD2 matching over 7 bases. Sequencing was performed on PBMCs. The TCR comes from a man aged 35 to 55 in good health and CMV-seronegative. DNA of the CDR3: TGTGCCAGTAGCGCTAGCGGAGGTACAGATACGCAGTATTTT. It yields the protein CASSASGGTDTQYF.